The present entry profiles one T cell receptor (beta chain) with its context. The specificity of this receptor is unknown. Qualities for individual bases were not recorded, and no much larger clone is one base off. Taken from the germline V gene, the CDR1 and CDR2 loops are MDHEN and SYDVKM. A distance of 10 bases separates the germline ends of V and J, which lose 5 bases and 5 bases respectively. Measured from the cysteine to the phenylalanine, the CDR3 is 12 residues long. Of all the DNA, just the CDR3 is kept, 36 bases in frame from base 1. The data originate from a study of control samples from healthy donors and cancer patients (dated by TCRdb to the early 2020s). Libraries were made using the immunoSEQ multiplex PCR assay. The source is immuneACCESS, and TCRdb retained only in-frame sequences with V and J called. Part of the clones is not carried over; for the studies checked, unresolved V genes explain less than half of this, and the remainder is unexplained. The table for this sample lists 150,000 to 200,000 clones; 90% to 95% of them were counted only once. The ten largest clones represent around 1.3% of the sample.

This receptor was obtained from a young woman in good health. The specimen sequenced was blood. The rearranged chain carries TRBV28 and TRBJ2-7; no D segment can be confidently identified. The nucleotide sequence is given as TGTGCCAGCAGTACCATAGCCGACGAGCAGTACTTC. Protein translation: CASSTIADEQYF.